The source of this TCR beta chain is a study of response to subunit inactivated influenza vaccine. Study results and caveats: There was a suggestion from the authors that each seasonal influenza vaccination recruits few new T cells.

This clonotype was seen many times. The antigen is undetermined. TCRdb independently ran MiXCR on the RT-PCR reads; one entry per CDR3 protein. Here the sample spans about 830,000 distinct CDR3 sequences, around 18% being singletons. Trimming pared 5 bases from V and 3 bases from J, leaving 10 bases between. The CDR3 is 14 amino acids. CDR1 and CDR2 (germline): SGHTA, FQGNSA. This specimen consisted of PBMCs from blood, obtained around 5 days after vaccination. The chain recombines TRBV7-2 with TRBJ2-2; D may be TRBD2 (7 bases). The source of this sequence is a man aged 50-59 years who received an inactivated influenza vaccine. Here the CDR3 reads CASSGGADTGELFF. The CDR3, as DNA: TGTGCCAGCAGCGGGGGGGCCGACACCGGGGAGCTGTTTTTT. Full variable domain (outside the CDR3, taken from reference TRBV7-2 and TRBJ2-2): GAGVSQSPSNKVTEKGKDVELRCDPISGHTALYWYRQSLGQGLEFLIYFQGNSAPDKSGLPSDRFSAERTGGSVSTLTIQRTQQEDSAVYLCASSGGADTGELFFGEGSRLTVL.